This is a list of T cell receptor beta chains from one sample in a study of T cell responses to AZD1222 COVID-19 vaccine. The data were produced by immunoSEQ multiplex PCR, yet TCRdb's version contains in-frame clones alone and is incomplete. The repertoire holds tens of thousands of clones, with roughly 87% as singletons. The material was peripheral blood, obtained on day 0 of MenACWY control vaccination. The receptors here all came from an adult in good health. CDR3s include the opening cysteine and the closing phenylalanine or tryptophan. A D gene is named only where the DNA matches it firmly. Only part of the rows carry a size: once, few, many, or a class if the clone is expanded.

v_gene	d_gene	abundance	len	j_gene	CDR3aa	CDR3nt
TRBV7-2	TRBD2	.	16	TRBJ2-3	CASSLAIAGGTDTQYF	TGTGCCAGCAGCTTAGCGATAGCGGGGGGCACAGATACGCAGTATTTT
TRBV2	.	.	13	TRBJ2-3	CASSEWGRNTQYF	TGTGCCAGCAGTGAGTGGGGGCGGAATACGCAGTATTTT
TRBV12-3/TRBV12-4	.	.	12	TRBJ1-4	CASSYRHEKLFF	TGTGCCAGCAGCTACAGGCATGAAAAACTGTTTTTT
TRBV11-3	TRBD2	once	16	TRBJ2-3	CASSLQSGGLTDTQYF	TGTGCCAGCAGCTTACAGAGCGGGGGACTCACAGATACGCAGTATTTT
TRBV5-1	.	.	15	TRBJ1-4	CASSLPEATNEKLFF	TGCGCCAGCAGCTTGCCCGAAGCAACTAATGAAAAACTGTTTTTT
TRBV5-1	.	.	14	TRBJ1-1	CASSFSQQNTEAFF	TGCGCCAGCAGCTTCTCACAGCAAAACACTGAAGCTTTCTTT
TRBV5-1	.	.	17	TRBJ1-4	CASPRTDQPATNEKLFF	TGCGCCAGCCCCAGGACGGACCAACCAGCAACTAATGAAAAACTGTTTTTT
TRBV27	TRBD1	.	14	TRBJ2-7	CASSPTGSSYEQYF	TGTGCCAGCAGTCCGACAGGGAGCTCCTACGAGCAGTACTTC
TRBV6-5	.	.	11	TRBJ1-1	CASSYSVRGIF	TGTGCCAGCAGTTACTCGGTCCGGGGGATCTTT
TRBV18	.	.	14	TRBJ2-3	CASSPPQGPDTQYF	TGTGCCAGCTCACCACCACAGGGCCCAGATACGCAGTATTTT
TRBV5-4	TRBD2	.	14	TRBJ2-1	CASSSAGGANEQFF	TGTGCCAGCAGCTCAGCGGGGGGGGCGAATGAGCAGTTCTTC
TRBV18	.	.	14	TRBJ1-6	CASSPLGEGSPLHF	TGTGCCAGCTCACCACTGGGTGAAGGATCACCCCTCCACTTT
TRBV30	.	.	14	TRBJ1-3	CAWSVGGLGNTIYF	TGTGCCTGGAGTGTAGGGGGACTTGGAAACACCATATATTTT
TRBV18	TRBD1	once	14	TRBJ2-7	CASSPDRNSYEQYF	TGTGCCAGCTCACCGGACAGGAACTCCTACGAGCAGTACTTC
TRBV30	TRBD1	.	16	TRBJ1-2	CAWSRPGQGVDYGYTF	TGTGCCTGGAGTAGACCCGGACAGGGGGTGGACTATGGCTACACCTTC
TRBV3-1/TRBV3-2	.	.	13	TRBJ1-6	CASSQVNNSPLHF	TGTGCCAGCAGCCAAGTCAATAATTCACCCCTCCACTTT
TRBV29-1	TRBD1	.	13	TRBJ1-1	CSVDRGLNTEAFF	TGCAGCGTTGACAGGGGGCTGAACACTGAAGCTTTCTTT
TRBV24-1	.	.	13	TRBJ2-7	CATSDNLGNEQYF	TGTGCCACCAGTGACAACTTGGGAAACGAGCAGTACTTC
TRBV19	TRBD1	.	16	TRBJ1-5	CASSIRQGSSNQPQHF	TGTGCCAGTAGTATCCGACAGGGCTCTAGCAATCAGCCCCAGCATTTT
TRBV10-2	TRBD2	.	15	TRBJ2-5	CASRRLAGNQETQYF	TGCGCCAGCAGGAGACTAGCGGGGAACCAAGAGACCCAGTACTTC
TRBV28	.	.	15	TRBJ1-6	CASSLVVRGNSPLHF	TGTGCCAGCAGTTTGGTTGTTAGAGGGAATTCACCCCTCCACTTT
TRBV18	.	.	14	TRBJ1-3	CASSTGASGNTIYF	TGTGCCAGCTCAACAGGAGCCTCTGGAAACACCATATATTTT
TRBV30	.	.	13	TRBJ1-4	CAWSGWVNEKLFF	TGTGCCTGGAGTGGGTGGGTCAATGAAAAACTGTTTTTT
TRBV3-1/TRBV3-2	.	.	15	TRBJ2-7	CASSYAGAAVNEQYF	TGTGCCAGCAGCTATGCCGGGGCGGCGGTGAACGAGCAGTACTTC
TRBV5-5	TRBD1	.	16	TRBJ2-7	CASSWRDRPQVGEQYF	TGTGCCAGCAGCTGGAGGGACAGGCCGCAAGTCGGCGAGCAGTACTTC
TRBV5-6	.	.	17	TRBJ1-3	CASSLGVGPLSGNTIYF	TGTGCCAGCAGCTTGGGAGTTGGACCCTTGTCTGGAAACACCATATATTTT
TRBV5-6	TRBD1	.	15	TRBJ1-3	CASSLDRGSGNTIYF	TGTGCCAGCAGCTTAGACAGGGGCTCTGGAAACACCATATATTTT
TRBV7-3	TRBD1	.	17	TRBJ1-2	CASSLSGTGSPNYGYTF	TGTGCCAGCAGCTTGTCCGGGACAGGGAGCCCTAACTATGGCTACACCTTC
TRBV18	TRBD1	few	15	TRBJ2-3	CASSLQGAGTDTQYF	TGTGCCAGCTCACTACAGGGGGCGGGGACAGATACGCAGTATTTT
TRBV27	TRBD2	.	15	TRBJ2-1	CASTYSSGAYNEQFF	TGTGCCAGCACCTATTCTAGCGGGGCCTACAATGAGCAGTTCTTC
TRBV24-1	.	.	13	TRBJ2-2	CATSEGAGGELFF	TGTGCCACCAGTGAGGGGGCAGGCGGGGAGCTGTTTTTT
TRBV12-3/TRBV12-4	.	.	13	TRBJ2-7	CASSLEAGYEQYF	TGTGCCAGCAGTTTAGAGGCAGGCTACGAGCAGTACTTC
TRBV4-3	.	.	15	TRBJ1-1	CASSQSLGANTEAFF	TGCGCCAGCAGCCAATCCCTTGGGGCTAACACTGAAGCTTTCTTT
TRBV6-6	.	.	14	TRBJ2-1	CASSDYPRSPEQFF	TGTGCCAGCAGTGACTACCCAAGGTCCCCCGAGCAGTTCTTC
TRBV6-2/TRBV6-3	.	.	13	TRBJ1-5	CASSLYNNQPQHF	TGTGCCAGCAGTTTATACAACAATCAGCCCCAGCATTTT
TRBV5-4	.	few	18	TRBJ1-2	CASSLVTYLPPLNYGYTF	TGTGCCAGCAGCTTGGTCACCTACCTACCCCCTCTTAACTATGGCTACACCTTC
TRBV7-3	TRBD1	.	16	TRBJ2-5	CASSLGIDRGRETQYF	TGTGCCAGCAGCTTAGGGATAGACAGGGGGAGAGAGACCCAGTACTTC
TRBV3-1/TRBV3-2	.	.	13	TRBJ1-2	CASTPGGVGGYTF	TGTGCCAGCACCCCGGGGGGGGTCGGAGGCTACACCTTC
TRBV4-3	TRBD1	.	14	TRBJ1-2	CASSPDTRGQGYTF	TGCGCCAGCAGCCCAGATACGAGGGGGCAAGGCTACACCTTC
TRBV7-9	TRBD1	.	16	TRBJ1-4	CASSLWGRTGDEKLFF	TGTGCCAGCAGCTTATGGGGGAGGACAGGGGATGAAAAACTGTTTTTT
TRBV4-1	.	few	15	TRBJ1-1	CASSKGRQENTEAFF	TGCGCCAGCAGCAAAGGCCGGCAGGAGAACACTGAAGCTTTCTTT
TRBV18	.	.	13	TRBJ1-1	CASSSGVNTEAFF	TGTGCCAGCTCCTCAGGGGTGAACACTGAAGCTTTCTTT
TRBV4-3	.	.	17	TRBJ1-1	CASSQGLNRGSGTEAFF	TGCGCCAGCAGCCAAGGCCTCAATCGGGGGTCGGGCACTGAAGCTTTCTTT
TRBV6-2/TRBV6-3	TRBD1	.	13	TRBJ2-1	CASSSGQGNEQFF	TGTGCCAGCAGTTCGGGACAGGGAAATGAGCAGTTCTTC
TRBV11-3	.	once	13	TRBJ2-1	CASSLFRGNEQFF	TGTGCCAGCAGCTTATTCCGGGGGAATGAGCAGTTCTTC
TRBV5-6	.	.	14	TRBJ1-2	CASSFQGFLYGYTF	TGTGCCAGCAGCTTTCAGGGGTTCCTCTATGGCTACACCTTC
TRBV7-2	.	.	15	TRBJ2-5	CASSLWQGYQETQYF	TGTGCCAGCAGCTTATGGCAGGGGTACCAAGAGACCCAGTACTTC
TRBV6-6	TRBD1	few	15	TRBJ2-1	CASNSDRGGYNEQFF	TGTGCCAGCAATAGCGACAGGGGTGGTTACAATGAGCAGTTCTTC
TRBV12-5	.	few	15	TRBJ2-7	CASGLAGGLRDEQYF	TGTGCTAGTGGTTTGGCCGGGGGACTGCGTGATGAGCAGTACTTC
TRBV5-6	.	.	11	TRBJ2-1	CASSFRGVQFF	TGTGCCAGCAGCTTTAGGGGTGTGCAGTTCTTC
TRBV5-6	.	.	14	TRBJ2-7	CASSLEGSYYEQYF	TGTGCCAGCAGCTTGGAGGGAAGCTATTACGAGCAGTACTTC
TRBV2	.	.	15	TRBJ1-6	CASSEQEAPGAPLHF	TGTGCCAGCAGTGAACAAGAGGCCCCGGGGGCACCCCTCCACTTT
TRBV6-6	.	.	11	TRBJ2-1	CATSGLTKQFF	TGTGCCACATCCGGACTAACTAAGCAGTTCTTC
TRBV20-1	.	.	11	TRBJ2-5	CSARDQKTQYF	TGCAGTGCTAGAGATCAAAAGACCCAGTACTTC
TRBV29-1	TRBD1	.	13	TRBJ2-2	CSVEARGTGELFF	TGCAGCGTTGAAGCCAGGGGGACCGGGGAGCTGTTTTTT
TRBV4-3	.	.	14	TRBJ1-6	CASSHSEGNSPLHF	TGCGCCAGCAGCCATTCGGAGGGTAATTCACCCCTCCACTTT